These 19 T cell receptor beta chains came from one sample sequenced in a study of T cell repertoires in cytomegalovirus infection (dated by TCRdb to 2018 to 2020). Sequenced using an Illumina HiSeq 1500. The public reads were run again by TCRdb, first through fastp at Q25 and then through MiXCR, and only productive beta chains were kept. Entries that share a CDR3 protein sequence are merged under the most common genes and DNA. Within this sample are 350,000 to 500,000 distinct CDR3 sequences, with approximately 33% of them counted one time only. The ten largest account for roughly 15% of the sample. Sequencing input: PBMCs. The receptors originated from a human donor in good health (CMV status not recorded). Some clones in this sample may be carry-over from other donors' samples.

CDR3 bases: TGTGCCAGCAGTTTAGGGGCAGCGAACAACCAAGAGACCCAGTACTTC. Protein: CASSLGAANNQETQYF. The chain recombines TRBV12-3 or TRBV12-4 with TRBJ2-5, with no clear D. V lost 1 base and J 0 bases, leaving 12 bases between the germline ends. The CDR3 extends over 16 amino acids.

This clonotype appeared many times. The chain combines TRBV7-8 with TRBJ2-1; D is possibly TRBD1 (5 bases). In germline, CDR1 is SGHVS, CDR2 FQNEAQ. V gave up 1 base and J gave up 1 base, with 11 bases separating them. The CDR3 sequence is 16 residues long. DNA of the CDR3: TGTGCCAGCAGCTTAGACGGCAGGGTGTCCTACAATGAGCAGTTCTTC. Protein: CASSLDGRVSYNEQFF.

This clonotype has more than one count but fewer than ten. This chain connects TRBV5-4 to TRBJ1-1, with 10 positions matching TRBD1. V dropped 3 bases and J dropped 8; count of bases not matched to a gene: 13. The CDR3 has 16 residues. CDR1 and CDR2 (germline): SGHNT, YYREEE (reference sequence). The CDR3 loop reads CASSSQMDRGVGEAFF. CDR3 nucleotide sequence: TGTGCCAGCAGCTCACAGATGGACAGGGGGGTTGGGGAAGCTTTCTTT. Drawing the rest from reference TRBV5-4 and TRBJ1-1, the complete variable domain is ETGVTQSPTHLIKTRGQQVTLRCSSQSGHNTVSWYQQALGQGPQFIFQYYREEENGRGNFPPRFSGLQFPNYSSELNVNALELDDSALYLCASSSQMDRGVGEAFFGQGTRLTVV.

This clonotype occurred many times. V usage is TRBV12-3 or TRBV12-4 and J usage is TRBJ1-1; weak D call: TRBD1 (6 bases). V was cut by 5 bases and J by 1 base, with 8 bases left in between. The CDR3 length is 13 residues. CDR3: CASSPQGNTEAFF. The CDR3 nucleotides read TGTGCCAGCAGTCCACAGGGGAACACTGAAGCTTTCTTT.

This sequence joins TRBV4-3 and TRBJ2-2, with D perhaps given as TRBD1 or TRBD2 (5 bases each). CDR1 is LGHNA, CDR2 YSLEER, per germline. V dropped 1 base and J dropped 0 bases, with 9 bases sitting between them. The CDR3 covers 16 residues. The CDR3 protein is CASSQGDGANTGELFF. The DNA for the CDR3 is TGCGCCAGCAGCCAAGGGGACGGCGCGAACACCGGGGAGCTGTTTTTT.

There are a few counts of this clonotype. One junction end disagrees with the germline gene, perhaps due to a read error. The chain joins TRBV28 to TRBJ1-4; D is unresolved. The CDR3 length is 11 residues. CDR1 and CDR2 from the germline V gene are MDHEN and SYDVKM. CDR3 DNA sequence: TGTGCCAGCCGTTTGAATGAAAAACTGTTTTTT. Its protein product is CASRLNEKLFF.

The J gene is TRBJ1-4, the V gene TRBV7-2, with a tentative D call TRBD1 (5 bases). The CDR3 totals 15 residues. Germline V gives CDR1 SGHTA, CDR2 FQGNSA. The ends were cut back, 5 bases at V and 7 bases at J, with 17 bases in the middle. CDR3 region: CASSKGAVMSEKLFF. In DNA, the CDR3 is TGTGCCAGCAGCAAAGGGGCTGTGATGAGTGAAAAACTGTTTTTT.

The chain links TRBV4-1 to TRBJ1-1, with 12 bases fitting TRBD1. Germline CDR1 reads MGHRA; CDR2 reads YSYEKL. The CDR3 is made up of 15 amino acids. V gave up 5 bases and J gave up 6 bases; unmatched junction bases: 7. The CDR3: CASSDRDRGQSEAFF. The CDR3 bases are TGCGCCAGCAGCGACCGGGACAGGGGGCAGTCTGAAGCTTTCTTT.

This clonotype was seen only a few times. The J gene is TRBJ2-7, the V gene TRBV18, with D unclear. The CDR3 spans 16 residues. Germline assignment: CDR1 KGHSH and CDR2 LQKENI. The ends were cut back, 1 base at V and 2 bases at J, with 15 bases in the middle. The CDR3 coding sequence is TGTGCCAGCTCACCACGTTCCTGGATCACACCCTACGAGCAGTACTTC. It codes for CASSPRSWITPYEQYF. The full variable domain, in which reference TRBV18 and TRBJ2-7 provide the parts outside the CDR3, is NAGVMQNPRHLVRRRGQEARLRCSPMKGHSHVYWYRQLPEEGLKFMVYLQKENIIDESGMPKERFSAEFPKEGPSILRIQQVVRGDSAAYFCASSPRSWITPYEQYFGPGTRLTVT.

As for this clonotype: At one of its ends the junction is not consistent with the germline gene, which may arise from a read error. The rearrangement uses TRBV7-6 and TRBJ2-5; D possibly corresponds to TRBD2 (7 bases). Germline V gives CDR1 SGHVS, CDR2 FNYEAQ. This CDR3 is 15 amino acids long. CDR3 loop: CASSRRGGAQETQYF. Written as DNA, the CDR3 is TGTGCTAGCAGCCGTCGTGGGGGGGCTCAAGAGACCCAGTACTTC.

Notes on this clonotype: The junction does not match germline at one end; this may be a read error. The CDR3 DNA reads TGTGCTAGCAGCTTAGAGGCTAGCACTAGTTCCGGGGAGCTGTTTTTT. It encodes CASSLEASTSSGELFF. This chain joins TRBV7-6 and TRBJ2-2, with D perhaps TRBD2 (5 bases). The germline V gene encodes CDR1 SGHVS and CDR2 FNYEAQ. The CDR3 covers 16 residues.

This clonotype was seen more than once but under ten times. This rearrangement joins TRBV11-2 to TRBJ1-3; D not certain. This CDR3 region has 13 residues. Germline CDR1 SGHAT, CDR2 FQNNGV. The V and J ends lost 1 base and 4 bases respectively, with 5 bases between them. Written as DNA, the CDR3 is TGTGCCAGCAGCTTAGTAGAGGGAAACACCATATATTTT. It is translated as CASSLVEGNTIYF.

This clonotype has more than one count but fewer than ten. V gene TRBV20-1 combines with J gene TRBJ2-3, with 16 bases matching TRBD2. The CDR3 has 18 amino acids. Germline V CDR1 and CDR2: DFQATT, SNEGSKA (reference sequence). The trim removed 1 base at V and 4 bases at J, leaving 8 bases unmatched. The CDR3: CSARVWGLAGGLADTQYF. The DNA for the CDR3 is TGCAGTGCTAGAGTTTGGGGACTAGCGGGGGGGCTCGCAGATACGCAGTATTTT.

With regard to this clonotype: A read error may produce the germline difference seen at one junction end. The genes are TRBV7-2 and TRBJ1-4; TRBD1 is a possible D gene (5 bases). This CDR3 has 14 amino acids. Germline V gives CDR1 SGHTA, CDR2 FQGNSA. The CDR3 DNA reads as TGTTCCAGCAGCTTATATAGGGGAAATGAAAAACTGTTTTTT. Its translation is CSSSLYRGNEKLFF.

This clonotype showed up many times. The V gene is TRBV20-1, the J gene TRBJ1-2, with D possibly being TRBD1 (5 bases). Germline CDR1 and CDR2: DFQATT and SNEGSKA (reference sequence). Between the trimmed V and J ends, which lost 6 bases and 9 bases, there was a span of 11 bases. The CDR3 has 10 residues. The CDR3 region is CSAYRGSYTF. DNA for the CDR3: TGCAGTGCCTACCGGGGGAGCTACACCTTC.

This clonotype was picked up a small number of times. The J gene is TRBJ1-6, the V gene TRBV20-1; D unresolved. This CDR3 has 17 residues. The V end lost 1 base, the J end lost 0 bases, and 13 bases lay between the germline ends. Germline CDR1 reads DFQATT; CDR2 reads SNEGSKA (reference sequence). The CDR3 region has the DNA TGCAGTGCTAGAGTGGCACACCGAAGCTCCTATAATTCACCCCTCCACTTT. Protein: CSARVAHRSSYNSPLHF.

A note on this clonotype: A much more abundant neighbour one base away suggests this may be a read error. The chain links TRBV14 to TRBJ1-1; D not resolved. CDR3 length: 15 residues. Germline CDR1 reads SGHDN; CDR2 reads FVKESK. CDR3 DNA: TGTGCCAGCAGCCAAGATATCGGGGTGAACACTGTAGCTTTCTTT. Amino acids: CASSQDIGVNTVAFF.

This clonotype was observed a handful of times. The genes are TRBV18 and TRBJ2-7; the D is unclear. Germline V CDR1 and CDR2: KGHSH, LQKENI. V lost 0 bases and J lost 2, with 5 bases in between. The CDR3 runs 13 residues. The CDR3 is CASSPPGAYEQYF. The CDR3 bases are TGTGCCAGCTCACCACCGGGTGCCTACGAGCAGTACTTC.

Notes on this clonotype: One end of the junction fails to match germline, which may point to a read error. The CDR3 loop reads CASTYHRAELSPLHF. The CDR3 nucleotides are TGTGCCAGCACCTACCACAGGGCCGAATTGTCACCCCTACACTTT. The chain links TRBV7-2 to TRBJ1-6; a weak D match, TRBD1 (6 bases). CDR3 length: 15 residues. Germline CDR1 and CDR2: SGHTA and FQGNSA.